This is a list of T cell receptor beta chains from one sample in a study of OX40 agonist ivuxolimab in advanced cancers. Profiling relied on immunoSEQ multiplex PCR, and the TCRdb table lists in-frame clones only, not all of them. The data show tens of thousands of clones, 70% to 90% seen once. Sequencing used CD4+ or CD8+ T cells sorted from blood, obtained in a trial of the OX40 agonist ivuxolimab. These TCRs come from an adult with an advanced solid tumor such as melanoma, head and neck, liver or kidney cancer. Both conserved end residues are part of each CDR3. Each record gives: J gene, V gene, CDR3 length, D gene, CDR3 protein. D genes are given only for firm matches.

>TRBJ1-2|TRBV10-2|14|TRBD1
CASSVGQGLVGYTF
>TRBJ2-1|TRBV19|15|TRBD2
CASSTGLAGASEQFF
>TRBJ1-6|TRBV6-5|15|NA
CASSVRDPYNSPLHF
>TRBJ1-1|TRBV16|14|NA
CASSQFGMNTEAFF
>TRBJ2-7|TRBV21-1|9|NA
CASLYEQYF
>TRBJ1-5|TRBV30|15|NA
CAWSVQGLSNQPQHF
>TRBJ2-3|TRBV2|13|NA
CASSVNGPNTQYF
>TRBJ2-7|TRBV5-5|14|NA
CASSLGPISYEQYF
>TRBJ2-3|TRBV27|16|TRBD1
CASSLATGASTDTQYF
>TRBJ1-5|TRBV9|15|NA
CASSVAGTEDQPQHF
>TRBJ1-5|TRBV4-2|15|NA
CASSQLGGSNQPQHF
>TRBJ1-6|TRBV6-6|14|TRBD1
CASSRDRDYSPLHF
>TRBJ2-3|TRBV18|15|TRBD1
CASSPTRGLRDTQYF
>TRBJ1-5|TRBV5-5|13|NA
CASSLMGIQPQHF
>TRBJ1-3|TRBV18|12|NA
CASSPKGDTIYF
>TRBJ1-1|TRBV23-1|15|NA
CASSQPGRLNTEAFF
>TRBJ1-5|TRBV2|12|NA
CASGRDNQPQHF
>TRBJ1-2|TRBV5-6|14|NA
CASSYGVSGGGYTF